This T cell receptor (beta chain) came from a study of blood T cells in healthy people across ages. For every donor, a draw yielded around 10 milliliters of peripheral blood. CDR3 length: 14 amino acids. Germline values: CDR1 SGHTA, CDR2 FQGTGA. Unmatched junction bases numbered 5, after V lost 5 bases and J lost 5 bases. This clonotype came up many times. A sample-barcoded 5' primer and a J-beta primer mix were used in a second PCR of roughly 7 to 11 cycles. Each single sample gave us at least 3 million CDR3-containing paired-end reads. TCRdb ran MiXCR on the 5' RACE reads and lists one entry per CDR3 protein. The repertoire has about 840,000 distinct CDR3 sequences, around 29% of them found once; the top ten carry 9.5% to 13%. The data were also submitted as part of a second study, on T cells of mothers and their children. That source reports: During the second PCR, the M1S primer introduced sample barcodes along with 2-4 random nucleotides. Over 8 million TCR beta CDR3 reads were obtained from each mother, and roughly 2.9 million from each child.

The chain uses TRBV7-3 and TRBJ2-5, with TRBD2 matching over 10 bases. The sequence came from a woman in her thirties or forties in good health. Sequenced: blood. Here the CDR3 DNA reads TGTGCCAGCAGCCTAGCGGGGGACGGGGAGACCCAGTACTTC. It yields the protein CASSLAGDGETQYF.